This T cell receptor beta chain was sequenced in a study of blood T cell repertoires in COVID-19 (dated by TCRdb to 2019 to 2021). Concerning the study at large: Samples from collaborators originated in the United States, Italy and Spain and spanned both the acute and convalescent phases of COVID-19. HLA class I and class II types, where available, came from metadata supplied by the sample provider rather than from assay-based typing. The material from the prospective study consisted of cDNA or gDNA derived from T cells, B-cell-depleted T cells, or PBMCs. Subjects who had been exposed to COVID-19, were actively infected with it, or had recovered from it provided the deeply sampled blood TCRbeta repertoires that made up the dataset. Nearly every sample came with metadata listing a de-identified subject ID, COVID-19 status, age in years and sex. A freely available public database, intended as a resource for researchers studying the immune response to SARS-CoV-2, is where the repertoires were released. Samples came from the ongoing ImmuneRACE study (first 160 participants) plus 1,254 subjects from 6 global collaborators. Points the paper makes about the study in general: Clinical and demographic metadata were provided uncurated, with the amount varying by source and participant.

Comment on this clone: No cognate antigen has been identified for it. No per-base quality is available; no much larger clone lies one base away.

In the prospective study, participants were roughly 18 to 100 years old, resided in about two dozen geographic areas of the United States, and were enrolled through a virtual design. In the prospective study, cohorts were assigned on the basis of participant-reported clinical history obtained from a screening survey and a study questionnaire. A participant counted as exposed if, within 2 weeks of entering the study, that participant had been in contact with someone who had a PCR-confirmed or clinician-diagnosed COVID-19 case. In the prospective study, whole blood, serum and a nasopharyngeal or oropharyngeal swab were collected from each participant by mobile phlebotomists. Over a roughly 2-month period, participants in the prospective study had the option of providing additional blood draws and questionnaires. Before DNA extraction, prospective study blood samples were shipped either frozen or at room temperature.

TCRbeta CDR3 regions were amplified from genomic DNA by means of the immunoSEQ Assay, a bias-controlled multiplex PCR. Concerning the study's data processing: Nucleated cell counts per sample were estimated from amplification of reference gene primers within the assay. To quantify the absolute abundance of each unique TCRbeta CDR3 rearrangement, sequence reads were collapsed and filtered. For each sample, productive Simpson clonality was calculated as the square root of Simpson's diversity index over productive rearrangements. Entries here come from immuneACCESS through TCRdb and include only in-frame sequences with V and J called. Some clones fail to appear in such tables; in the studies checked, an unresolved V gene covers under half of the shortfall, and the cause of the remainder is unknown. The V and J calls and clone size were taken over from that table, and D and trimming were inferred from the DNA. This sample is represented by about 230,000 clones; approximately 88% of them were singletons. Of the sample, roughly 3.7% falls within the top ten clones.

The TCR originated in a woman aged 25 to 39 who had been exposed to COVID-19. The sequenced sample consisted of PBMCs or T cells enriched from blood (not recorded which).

The base sequence is TGCAGTGCCGAGTACCAAGAGACCCAGTACTTC. Translated, it gives CSAEYQETQYF. This chain joins TRBV20-1 to TRBJ2-5; the D segment cannot be called with confidence. From the germline V gene (reference sequence), CDR1 is DFQATT and CDR2 is SNEGSKA. The junction shows trimming of 6 bases on V and 0 bases on J, plus 5 bases between the germline ends. The CDR3 sequence holds 11 residues, the cysteine and phenylalanine included. Only CDR3 DNA remains: 33 bases, in frame from the first base.